This TCR beta chain was identified in a study of CD8 T cell repertoires and HIV-1 epitope variants. Overall study: Twenty-five autologous and known Gag and Nef epitope variant peptides each stimulated T cells separately. Epitopes were three Gag families plus Nef HW9 and YT9.

Sequencing of TCR beta CDR3 used immunoSEQ survey depth. The repertoire was sequenced with immunoSEQ multiplex PCR; TCRdb's copy has only in-frame clones and lacks some. The data hold fewer than 5,500 clones, with 66% observed a single time. CDR1 and CDR2 from the germline V gene are SGDLS and YYNGEE. The CDR3 runs to 14 residues. Trimming cost V 0 bases and J 4 bases, with 8 bases left between them. To note about this clone: Its specificity is not known.

Sequenced input: cultured CD8+ T cells derived from PBMCs. This chain uses TRBV9 with TRBJ2-1; the D gene is possibly TRBD2 (5 bases). The receptor's source is a male donor with HIV. The CDR3 DNA sequence: TGTGCCAGCAGCGTAGGAGGACTTTACAATGAGCAGTTCTTC. Encoded protein: CASSVGGLYNEQFF.